The clone carrying this TCR beta chain appeared many times. Its antigen is undetermined. This sample stems from a study of T cells in Graves' hyperthyroidism and ophthalmopathy. General study points: The majority of expanded thyroid clonotypes above 0.001 also appeared in blood.

Patients between 18 and 65 years old had hyperthyroidism, newly diagnosed and lasting under 2 months. Clinicians diagnosed patients from clinical symptoms, serum thyroxine and TRAb, thyroid ultrasound and orbital computed tomography. Losses at the gene ends were 7 bases for V and 9 bases for J; bases not matched to a gene: 12. The CDR3 sequence is 15 residues long. The CDR3 regions of TCR beta were amplified from RNA transcripts. The HTBI primer set served for first-round RT-PCR of the TCR CDR3. TCRdb processed the multiplex PCR reads anew with MiXCR; each CDR3 protein has one entry. The sample holds about 690,000 distinct CDR3 sequences; roughly 17% are singletons and the top ten take about 14%.

The clonotype comes from a man aged 45-65 years with Graves' hyperthyroidism. The V call is TRBV12-3 or TRBV12-4, the J call TRBJ2-1, with TRBD2 identical over 10 bases. Material for sequencing was blood. The CDR3 reads CASTRSSSGSFEQFF. In DNA, the CDR3 is TGTGCCAGCACCAGATCCTCTAGCGGGAGTTTTGAGCAGTTCTTC.